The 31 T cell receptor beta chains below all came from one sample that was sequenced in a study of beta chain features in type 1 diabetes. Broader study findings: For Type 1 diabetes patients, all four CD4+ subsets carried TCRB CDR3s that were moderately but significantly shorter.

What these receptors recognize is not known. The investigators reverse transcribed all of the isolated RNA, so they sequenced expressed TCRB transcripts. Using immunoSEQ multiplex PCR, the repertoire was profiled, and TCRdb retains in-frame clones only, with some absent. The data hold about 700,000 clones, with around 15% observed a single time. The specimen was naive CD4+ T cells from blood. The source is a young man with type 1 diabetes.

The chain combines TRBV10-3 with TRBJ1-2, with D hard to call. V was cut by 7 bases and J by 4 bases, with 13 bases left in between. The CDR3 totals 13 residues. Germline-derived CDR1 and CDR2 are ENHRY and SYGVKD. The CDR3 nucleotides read TGTGCCATCAACGAGAACGAACTCTATGGCTACACCTTC. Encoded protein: CAINENELYGYTF.

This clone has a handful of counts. The CDR3 sequence: CASKAGGETQYF. DNA of the CDR3: TGTGCCAGCAAAGCGGGGGGAGAGACCCAGTACTTC. The chain recombines TRBV6-5 with TRBJ2-5, with 9 positions matching TRBD2. Germline values: CDR1 MNHEY, CDR2 SVGAGI. The ends lost 7 bases at V and 4 bases at J; junction bases unmatched: 1. There are 12 residues in the CDR3.

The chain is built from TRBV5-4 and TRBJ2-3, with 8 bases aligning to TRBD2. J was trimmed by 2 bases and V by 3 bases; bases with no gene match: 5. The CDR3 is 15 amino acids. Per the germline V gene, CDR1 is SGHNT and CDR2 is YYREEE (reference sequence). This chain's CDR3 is CASSSERGSTDTQYF. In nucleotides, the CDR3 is TGTGCCAGCAGCTCCGAGCGGGGGTCCACAGATACGCAGTATTTT.

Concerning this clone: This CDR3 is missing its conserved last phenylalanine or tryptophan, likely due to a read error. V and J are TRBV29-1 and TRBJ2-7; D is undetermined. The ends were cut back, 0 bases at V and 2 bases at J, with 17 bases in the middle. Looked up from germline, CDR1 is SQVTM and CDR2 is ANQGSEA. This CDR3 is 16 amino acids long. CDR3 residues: CSVEEPGRMTPYEQYL. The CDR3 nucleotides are TGCAGCGTTGAAGAACCCGGCCGGATGACTCCCTACGAGCAGTACCTC.

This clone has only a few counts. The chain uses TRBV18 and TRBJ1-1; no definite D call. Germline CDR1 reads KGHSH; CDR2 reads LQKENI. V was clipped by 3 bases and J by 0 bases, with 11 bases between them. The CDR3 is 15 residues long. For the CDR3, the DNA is TGTGCCAGCTCACCGTGGGCGGGTATGAACACTGAAGCTTTCTTT. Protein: CASSPWAGMNTEAFF.

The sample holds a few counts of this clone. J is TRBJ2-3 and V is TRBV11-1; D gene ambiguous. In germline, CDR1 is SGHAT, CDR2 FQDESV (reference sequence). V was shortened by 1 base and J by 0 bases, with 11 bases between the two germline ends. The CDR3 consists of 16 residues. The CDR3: CASSLGPGESTDTQYF. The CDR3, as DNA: TGTGCCAGCAGCTTAGGTCCGGGCGAGAGCACAGATACGCAGTATTTT.

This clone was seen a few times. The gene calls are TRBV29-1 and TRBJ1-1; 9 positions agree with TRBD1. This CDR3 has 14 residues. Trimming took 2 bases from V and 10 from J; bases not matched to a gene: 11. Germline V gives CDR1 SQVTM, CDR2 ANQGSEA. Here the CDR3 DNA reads TGCAGCGTTGAACGTGGGACAGGGCGGAGGGGAGCTTTCTTT. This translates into CSVERGTGRRGAFF.

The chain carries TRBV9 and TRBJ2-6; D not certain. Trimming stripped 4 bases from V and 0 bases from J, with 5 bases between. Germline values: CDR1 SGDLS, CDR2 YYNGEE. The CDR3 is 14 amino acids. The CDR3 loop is CASSKSSGANVLTF. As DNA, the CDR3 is TGTGCCAGCAGCAAGAGCTCTGGGGCCAACGTCCTGACTTTC.

The CDR3 is CASSEGPGTYEQYF. CDR3 DNA sequence: TGTGCCAGCAGCGAAGGGCCAGGGACCTACGAGCAGTACTTC. V usage is TRBV9 and J usage is TRBJ2-7; tentative D call: TRBD1 (5 bases). CDR1 SGDLS and CDR2 YYNGEE come from the germline V gene. V was trimmed by 3 bases and J by 2 bases, leaving 12 bases between them. The CDR3 extends over 14 amino acids.

The CDR3 spells CASSQVSLGSDEQFF. Here the CDR3 DNA reads TGCGCCAGCAGCCAAGTGAGTTTGGGTTCCGATGAGCAGTTCTTC. The V call is TRBV4-1, the J call TRBJ2-1; no firm D call. V gave up 1 base and J gave up 8 bases, with 15 bases separating them. CDR1 is MGHRA and CDR2 is YSYEKL in the germline V gene. The CDR3 sequence is 15 residues long.

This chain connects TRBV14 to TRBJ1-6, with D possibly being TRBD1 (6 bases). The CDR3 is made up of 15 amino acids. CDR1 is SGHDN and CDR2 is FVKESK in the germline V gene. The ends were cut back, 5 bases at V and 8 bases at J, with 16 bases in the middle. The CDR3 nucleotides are TGTGCCAGCAGCATCCAACAGGGTCGGGATTCACCCCTCCACTTT. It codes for CASSIQQGRDSPLHF.

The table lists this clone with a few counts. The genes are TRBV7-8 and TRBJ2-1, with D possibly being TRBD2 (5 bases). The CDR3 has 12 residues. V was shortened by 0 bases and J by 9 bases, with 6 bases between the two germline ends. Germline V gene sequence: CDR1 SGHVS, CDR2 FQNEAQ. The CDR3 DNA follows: TGTGCCAGCAGCTTAGCACGGGGTGAGCAGTTCTTC. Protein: CASSLARGEQFF.

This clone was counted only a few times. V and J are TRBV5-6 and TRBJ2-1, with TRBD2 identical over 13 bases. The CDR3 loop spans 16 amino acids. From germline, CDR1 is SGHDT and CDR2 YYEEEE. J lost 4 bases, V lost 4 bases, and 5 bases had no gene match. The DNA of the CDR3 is TGTGCCAGCAGCCGGACTAGCGGGGGTTTATACAATGAGCAGTTCTTC. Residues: CASSRTSGGLYNEQFF.

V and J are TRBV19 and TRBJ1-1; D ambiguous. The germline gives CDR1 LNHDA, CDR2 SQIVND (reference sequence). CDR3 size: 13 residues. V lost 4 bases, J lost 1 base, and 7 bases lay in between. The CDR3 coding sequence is TGTGCCAGTAGTACAGACTGGAACACTGAAGCTTTCTTT. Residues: CASSTDWNTEAFF.

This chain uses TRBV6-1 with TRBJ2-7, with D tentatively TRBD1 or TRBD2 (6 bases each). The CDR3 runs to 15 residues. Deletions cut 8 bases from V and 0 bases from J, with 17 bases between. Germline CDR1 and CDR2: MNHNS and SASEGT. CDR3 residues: CASLAGGGYSYEQYF. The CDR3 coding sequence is TGTGCCAGCCTCGCCGGGGGCGGCTACTCCTACGAGCAGTACTTC.

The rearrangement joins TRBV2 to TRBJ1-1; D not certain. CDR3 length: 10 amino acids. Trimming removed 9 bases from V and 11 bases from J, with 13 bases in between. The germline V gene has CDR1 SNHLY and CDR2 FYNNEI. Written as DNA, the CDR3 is TGTGCCAGAGGAGCCCTGAGGGCTTTCTTT. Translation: CARGALRAFF. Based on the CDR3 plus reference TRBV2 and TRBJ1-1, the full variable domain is EPEVTQTPSHQVTQMGQEVILRCVPISNHLYFYWYRQILGQKVEFLVSFYNNEISEKSEIFDDQFSVERPDGSNFTLKIRSTKLEDSAMYFCARGALRAFFGQGTRLTVV.

The CDR3 sequence is CASSPTGPDTQYF. CDR3 DNA sequence: TGTGCCAGCAGCCCCACGGGGCCGGATACGCAGTATTTT. The rearrangement joins TRBV9 to TRBJ2-3; D is tentatively TRBD1 or TRBD2 (5 bases each). The CDR3 has 13 residues. Germline lookup yields CDR1 SGDLS and CDR2 YYNGEE. Trimming took off 4 bases at V and 6 bases at J, with 12 bases between the two ends.

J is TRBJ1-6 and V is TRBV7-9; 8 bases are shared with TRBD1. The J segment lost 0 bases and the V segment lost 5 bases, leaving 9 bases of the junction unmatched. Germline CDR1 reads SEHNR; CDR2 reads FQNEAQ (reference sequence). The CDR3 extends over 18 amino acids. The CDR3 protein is CASSPPGQEPSYNSPLHF. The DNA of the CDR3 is TGTGCCAGCAGCCCCCCGGGACAGGAGCCCTCCTATAATTCACCCCTCCACTTT.

The chain's CDR3 is CASSVRENTEAFF. The CDR3 DNA is TGTGCCAGCAGTGTCAGGGAGAACACTGAAGCTTTCTTT. This chain uses TRBV6-6 with TRBJ1-1; tentatively, D is TRBD1 (5 bases). CDR3 length: 13 residues. Germline CDR1 reads MNHNY; CDR2 reads SVGAGI (reference sequence). V was cut by 5 bases and J by 1 base, with 8 bases left in between.

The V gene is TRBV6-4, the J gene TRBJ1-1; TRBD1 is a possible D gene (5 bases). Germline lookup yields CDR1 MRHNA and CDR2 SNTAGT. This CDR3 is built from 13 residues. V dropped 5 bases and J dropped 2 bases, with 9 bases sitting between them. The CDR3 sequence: CASSLGENTEAFF. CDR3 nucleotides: TGTGCCAGCAGTTTGGGGGAAAACACTGAAGCTTTCTTT.

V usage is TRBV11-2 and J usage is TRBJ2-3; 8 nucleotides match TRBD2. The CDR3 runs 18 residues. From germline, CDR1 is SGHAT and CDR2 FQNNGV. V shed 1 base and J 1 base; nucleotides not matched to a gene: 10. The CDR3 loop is CASSLVGTSSGGTDTQYF. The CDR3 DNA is TGTGCCAGCAGCTTAGTAGGGACTAGTAGCGGCGGCACAGATACGCAGTATTTT.

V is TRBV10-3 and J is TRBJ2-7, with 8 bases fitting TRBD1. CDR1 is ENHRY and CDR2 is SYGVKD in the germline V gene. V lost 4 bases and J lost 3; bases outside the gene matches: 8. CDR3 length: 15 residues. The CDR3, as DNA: TGTGCCATCAGTGGCGGGACAGGTGGGGGCTACGAGCAGTACTTC. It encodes CAISGGTGGGYEQYF.

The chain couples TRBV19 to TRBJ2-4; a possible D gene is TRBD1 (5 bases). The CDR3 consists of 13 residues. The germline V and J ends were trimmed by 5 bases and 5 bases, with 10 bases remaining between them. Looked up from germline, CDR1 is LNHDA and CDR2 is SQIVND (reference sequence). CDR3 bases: TGTGCCAGTAGTCAGTCGACAGAAAACATTCAGTACTTC. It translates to CASSQSTENIQYF. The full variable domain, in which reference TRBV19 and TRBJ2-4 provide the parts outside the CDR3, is DGGITQSPKYLFRKEGQNVTLSCEQNLNHDAMYWYRQDPGQGLRLIYYSQIVNDFQKGDIAEGYSVSREKKESFPLTVTSAQKNPTAFYLCASSQSTENIQYFGAGTRLSVL.

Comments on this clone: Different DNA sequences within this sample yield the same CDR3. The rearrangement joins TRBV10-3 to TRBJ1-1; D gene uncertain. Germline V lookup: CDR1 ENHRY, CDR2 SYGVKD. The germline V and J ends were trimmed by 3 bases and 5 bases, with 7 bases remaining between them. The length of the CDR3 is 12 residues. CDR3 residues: CAISEGFTEAFF. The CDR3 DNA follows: TGTGCCATCAGTGAAGGTTTTACTGAAGCTTTCTTT.

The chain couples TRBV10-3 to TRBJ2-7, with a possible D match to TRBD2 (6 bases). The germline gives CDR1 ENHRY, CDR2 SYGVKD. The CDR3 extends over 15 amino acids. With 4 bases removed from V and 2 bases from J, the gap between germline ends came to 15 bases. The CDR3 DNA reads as TGTGCCATCAGTGCGGCGGGAAAATTTACCTACGAGCAGTACTTC. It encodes CAISAAGKFTYEQYF.

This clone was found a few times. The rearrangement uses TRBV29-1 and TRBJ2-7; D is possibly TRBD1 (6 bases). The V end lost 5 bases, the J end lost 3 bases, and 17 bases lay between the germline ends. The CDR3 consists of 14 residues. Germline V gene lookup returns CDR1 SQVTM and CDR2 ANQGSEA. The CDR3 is CSVQTQGSGYEQYF. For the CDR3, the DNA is TGCAGCGTTCAAACGCAGGGGTCGGGCTACGAGCAGTACTTC.

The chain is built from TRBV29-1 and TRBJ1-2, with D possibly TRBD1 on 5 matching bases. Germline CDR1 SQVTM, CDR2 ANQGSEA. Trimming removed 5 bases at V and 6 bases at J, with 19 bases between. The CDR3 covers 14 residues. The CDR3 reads CSVLLWGEVDGYTF. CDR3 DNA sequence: TGCAGCGTTCTCCTATGGGGGGAAGTGGATGGCTACACCTTC.

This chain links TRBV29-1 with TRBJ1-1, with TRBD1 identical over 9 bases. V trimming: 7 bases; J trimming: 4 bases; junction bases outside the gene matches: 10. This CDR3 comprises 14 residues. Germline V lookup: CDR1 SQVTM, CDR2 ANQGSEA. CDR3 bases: TGCAGCGCCTATCACGGACAGGGGAGCACTGAAGCTTTCTTT. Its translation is CSAYHGQGSTEAFF.

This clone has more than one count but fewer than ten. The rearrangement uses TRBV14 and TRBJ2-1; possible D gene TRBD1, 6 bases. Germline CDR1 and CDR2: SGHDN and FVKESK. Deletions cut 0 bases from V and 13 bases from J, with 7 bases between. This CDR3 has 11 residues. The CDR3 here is CASSQEGHQFF. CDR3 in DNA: TGTGCCAGCAGCCAAGAGGGACACCAGTTCTTC. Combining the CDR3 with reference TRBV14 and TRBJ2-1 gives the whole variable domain EAGVTQFPSHSVIEKGQTVTLRCDPISGHDNLYWYRRVMGKEIKFLLHFVKESKQDESGMPNNRFLAERTGGTYSTLKVQPAELEDSGVYFCASSQEGHQFFGPGTRLTVL.

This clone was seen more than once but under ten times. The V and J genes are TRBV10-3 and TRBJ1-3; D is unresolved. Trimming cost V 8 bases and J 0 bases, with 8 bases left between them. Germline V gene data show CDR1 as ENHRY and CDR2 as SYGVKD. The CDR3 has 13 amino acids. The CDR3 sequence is CAIGPLSGNTIYF. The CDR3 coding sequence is TGTGCCATCGGACCGCTCTCTGGAAACACCATATATTTT.

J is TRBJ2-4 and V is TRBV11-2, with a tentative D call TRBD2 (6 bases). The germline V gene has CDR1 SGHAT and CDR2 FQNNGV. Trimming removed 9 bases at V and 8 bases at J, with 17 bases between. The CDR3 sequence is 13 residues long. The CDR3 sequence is CARILGGPDIQYF. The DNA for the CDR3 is TGTGCCAGAATCTTGGGAGGTCCGGACATTCAGTACTTC.